Listed below are T cell receptor beta chains from one sample, sequenced in a study of T-cell memory formation after mild COVID-19. Each CDR3 protein gets one entry after TCRdb re-called the 5' RACE reads with MiXCR. The profile covers roughly 400,000 distinct CDR3 sequences, with about 24% appearing a single time and around 9% taken by the ten largest. The source material was PBMCs or a T cell subset sorted from them (not recorded which). Every receptor here comes from an adult woman who had mild COVID-19 (a few samples of this study predate the infection). Cell type and time point are not known. CDR3s include the opening cysteine and the closing phenylalanine or tryptophan. A D gene is named only where the DNA matches it firmly.

j_gene	v_gene	d_gene	CDR3aa
TRBJ1-3	TRBV5-5	NA	CASSTPEAPGNTIYF
TRBJ1-5	TRBV7-9	NA	CASSPGTPLSSNQPQHF
TRBJ2-3	TRBV27	TRBD2	CASSGGRGTDTQYF
TRBJ2-1	TRBV10-3	NA	CAISESRTGRIGSYNEQFF
TRBJ2-7	TRBV7-2	TRBD1	CASSPDRGRTYEQYF
TRBJ1-1	TRBV20-1	NA	CSALAAWRTEAFF
TRBJ1-4	TRBV20-1	TRBD1	CSASLRTGSYEKLFF
TRBJ1-5	TRBV19	NA	CASSITDVQPQHF
TRBJ2-2	TRBV6-5	TRBD2	CASSYGSSGRASTGELFF
TRBJ2-7	TRBV12-3/TRBV12-4	NA	CASNLRGTPPWYF
TRBJ2-7	TRBV19	TRBD2	CASRRTSYLDEQYF
TRBJ1-1	TRBV4-2	NA	CASSQDPPLGSNTEAFF
TRBJ2-1	TRBV4-3	TRBD2	CASSPGTSGTYEQFF
TRBJ1-1	TRBV20-1	TRBD1	CSASRQGAGNTEAFF
TRBJ1-2	TRBV6-1	TRBD1	CASPLRLDRGYGYTF
TRBJ2-1	TRBV12-3/TRBV12-4	NA	CASSPSVPDGDEQFF
TRBJ2-7	TRBV7-6	NA	CASSSTPTVGEQHF
TRBJ2-1	TRBV7-6	TRBD2	CASISRSGGGQPSSYNEQFF
TRBJ1-1	TRBV20-1	NA	CSARVGPTNTEAFF
TRBJ1-1	TRBV6-5	NA	CASSSTGTNTEAFF
TRBJ2-5	TRBV11-2	TRBD2	CASSLGSGGPQETQYF
TRBJ2-3	TRBV7-9	NA	CASSRWYDTQYF
TRBJ2-7	TRBV11-2	NA	CASSLPAAYEQYF
TRBJ2-1	TRBV13	NA	CASSLQASEPQEQFF
TRBJ1-1	TRBV5-1	TRBD1	CASSHGDRLNTEAFF
TRBJ2-5	TRBV29-1	NA	CSVEARTQETQYF
TRBJ2-5	TRBV6-2/TRBV6-3	TRBD2	CASTPNHGLAGQETQYF
TRBJ1-5	TRBV5-1	NA	CASSLRGDSNQPQHF
TRBJ1-2	TRBV5-1	TRBD1	CASSAGTANYGYTF
TRBJ2-5	TRBV5-1	TRBD1	CASNSGGAVGAETQYF
TRBJ2-1	TRBV29-1	NA	CSVAWGSGRSGNEQFF
TRBJ2-4	TRBV29-1	NA	CSVEALNKNIQYF
TRBJ2-7	TRBV6-5	NA	CASSYSSGAQNEQYF
TRBJ1-2	TRBV2	NA	CASSQGSGDGYTF
TRBJ2-7	TRBV7-6	NA	CASSLNSYEQYF
TRBJ2-7	TRBV20-1	TRBD2	CSARFGRESSYEQYF
TRBJ2-3	TRBV21-1	NA	CASSSGPSQSSTDTQYF
TRBJ1-1	TRBV5-5	NA	CASSLEPGTEAFF
TRBJ2-1	TRBV10-3	NA	CAIKEGLPGYEQFF
TRBJ2-7	TRBV12-3/TRBV12-4	TRBD2	CASSLPGGSTYEQYF
TRBJ1-2	TRBV20-1	NA	CSAPSRGDRYGGYTF
TRBJ1-2	TRBV5-4	NA	CASSSTRRMNYGYTF
TRBJ2-1	TRBV29-1	NA	CSVATASRGVNEQFF
TRBJ1-1	TRBV27	NA	CANMGAEAFF